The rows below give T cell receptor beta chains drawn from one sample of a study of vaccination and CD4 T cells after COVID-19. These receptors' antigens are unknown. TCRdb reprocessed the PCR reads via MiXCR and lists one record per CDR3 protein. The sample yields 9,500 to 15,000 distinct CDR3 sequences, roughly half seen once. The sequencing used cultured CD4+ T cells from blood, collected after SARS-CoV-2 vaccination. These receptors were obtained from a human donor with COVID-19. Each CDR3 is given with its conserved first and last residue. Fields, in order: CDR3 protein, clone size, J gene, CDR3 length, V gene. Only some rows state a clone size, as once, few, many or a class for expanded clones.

cdr3_aa: CASSGDSYGYTF; clone_size: few; j_call: TRBJ1-2; cdr3_length: 12; v_call: TRBV12-3/TRBV12-4
cdr3_aa: CASSSDAAWGYTF; clone_size: .; j_call: TRBJ1-2; cdr3_length: 13; v_call: TRBV5-4
cdr3_aa: CASRRTGANYGYTF; clone_size: few; j_call: TRBJ1-2; cdr3_length: 14; v_call: TRBV6-1
cdr3_aa: CASSLGWQGAYQPQHF; clone_size: .; j_call: TRBJ1-5; cdr3_length: 16; v_call: TRBV7-9
cdr3_aa: CASRFSSTGLYSPLHF; clone_size: .; j_call: TRBJ1-6; cdr3_length: 16; v_call: TRBV6-1
cdr3_aa: CASSLKRMGGAQAGGTDTQYF; clone_size: .; j_call: TRBJ2-3; cdr3_length: 21; v_call: TRBV27
cdr3_aa: CASSSAGVQETQYF; clone_size: once; j_call: TRBJ2-5; cdr3_length: 14; v_call: TRBV5-4
cdr3_aa: CATGRDRGNLNEQFF; clone_size: .; j_call: TRBJ2-1; cdr3_length: 15; v_call: TRBV24-1
cdr3_aa: CASSRSRDKNSPLHF; clone_size: .; j_call: TRBJ1-6; cdr3_length: 15; v_call: TRBV6-1
cdr3_aa: CASSLEGARRIYGYTF; clone_size: .; j_call: TRBJ1-2; cdr3_length: 16; v_call: TRBV7-2
cdr3_aa: CASSQETSGTANTGELFF; clone_size: .; j_call: TRBJ2-2; cdr3_length: 18; v_call: TRBV4-2
cdr3_aa: CASSLREGGDYGYTF; clone_size: .; j_call: TRBJ1-2; cdr3_length: 15; v_call: TRBV7-9
cdr3_aa: CASSPRTGANQPQHF; clone_size: .; j_call: TRBJ1-5; cdr3_length: 15; v_call: TRBV19
cdr3_aa: CASSESSYEQYF; clone_size: .; j_call: TRBJ2-7; cdr3_length: 12; v_call: TRBV7-9
cdr3_aa: CSVDYQGAGELFF; clone_size: .; j_call: TRBJ2-2; cdr3_length: 13; v_call: TRBV29-1
cdr3_aa: CASSPTLRTEAFF; clone_size: .; j_call: TRBJ1-1; cdr3_length: 13; v_call: TRBV27
cdr3_aa: CASSYRDRGPYEQFF; clone_size: .; j_call: TRBJ2-1; cdr3_length: 15; v_call: TRBV6-5
cdr3_aa: CASSDLGAWHGYTF; clone_size: few; j_call: TRBJ1-2; cdr3_length: 14; v_call: TRBV6-1
cdr3_aa: CATSGGGAEETQYF; clone_size: .; j_call: TRBJ2-5; cdr3_length: 14; v_call: TRBV15
cdr3_aa: CATSDPGVTEAFF; clone_size: .; j_call: TRBJ1-1; cdr3_length: 13; v_call: TRBV24-1
cdr3_aa: CASSPRARETQYF; clone_size: few; j_call: TRBJ2-5; cdr3_length: 13; v_call: TRBV27
cdr3_aa: CASSIGRDRYTDTQYF; clone_size: .; j_call: TRBJ2-3; cdr3_length: 16; v_call: TRBV19
cdr3_aa: CSARDLVGMNTEAFF; clone_size: .; j_call: TRBJ1-1; cdr3_length: 15; v_call: TRBV20-1
cdr3_aa: CASTHVYTGELFF; clone_size: .; j_call: TRBJ2-2; cdr3_length: 13; v_call: TRBV7-9
cdr3_aa: CASSSGNSYNSPLHF; clone_size: .; j_call: TRBJ1-6; cdr3_length: 15; v_call: TRBV19